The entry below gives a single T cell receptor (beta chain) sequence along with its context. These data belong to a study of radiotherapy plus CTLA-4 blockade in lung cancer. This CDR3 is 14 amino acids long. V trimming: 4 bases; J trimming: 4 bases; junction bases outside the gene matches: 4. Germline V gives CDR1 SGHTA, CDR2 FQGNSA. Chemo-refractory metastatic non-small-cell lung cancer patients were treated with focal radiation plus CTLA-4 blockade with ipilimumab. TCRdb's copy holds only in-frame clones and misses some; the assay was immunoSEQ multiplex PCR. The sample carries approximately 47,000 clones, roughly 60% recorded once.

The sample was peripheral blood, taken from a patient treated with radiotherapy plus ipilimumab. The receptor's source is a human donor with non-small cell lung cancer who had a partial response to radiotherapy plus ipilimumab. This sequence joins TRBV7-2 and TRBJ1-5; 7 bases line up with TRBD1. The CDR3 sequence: CASSSTGRNQPQHF. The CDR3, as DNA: TGTGCCAGCAGCTCGACAGGGAGGAATCAGCCCCAGCATTTT.